A selection of T cell receptor beta chains follows, all from one sample in a study of PD-1 blockade in classical Hodgkin lymphoma. Clones were read by immunoSEQ multiplex PCR, and TCRdb kept only the in-frame ones, dropping some. This sample yields about 97,000 clones, of which roughly 88% are seen a single time; less than 15% belongs to the top ten. The sequencing used peripheral blood mononuclear cells (PBMCs), collected at baseline. The receptor source for this set is a human donor with classical Hodgkin lymphoma. The CDR3 runs from the conserved cysteine through the conserved F or W. The D gene is left open where the match is weak. Clone size appears in some rows only: once, few, many, or a class for an expanded clone.

size	V	J	D	DNA	CDR3
-	TRBV27	TRBJ1-2	-	TGTGCCAGCAGTTTCTTGGACAGCTATGGCTACACCTTC	CASSFLDSYGYTF
-	TRBV30	TRBJ2-3	-	TGTGCCTGGAGCCTTTCGAGGGGCGCAGATACGCAGTATTTT	CAWSLSRGADTQYF
-	TRBV27	TRBJ1-5	TRBD1	TGTGCCAGCAGTCAGGGGACAGTTAGCAATCAGCCCCAGCATTTT	CASSQGTVSNQPQHF
-	TRBV19	TRBJ1-2	-	TGTGCCAGTAGTCCAGGCGCAGATAACTATGGCTACACCTTC	CASSPGADNYGYTF
-	TRBV28	TRBJ1-2	-	TGTGCCAGCAGCCAAAACTATGGCTACACCTTC	CASSQNYGYTF
once	TRBV5-1	TRBJ2-3	-	TGCGCCAGCAGACCTTCGACAGGACCTAGCACAGATACGCAGTATTTT	CASRPSTGPSTDTQYF
-	TRBV10-2	TRBJ2-6	-	TGCGCCAGCAGTGAGGGCAGGATCTCTGGGGCCAACGTCCTGACTTTC	CASSEGRISGANVLTF
-	TRBV7-2	TRBJ2-5	-	TGTGCCAGCAGCTTGAGACGGGAGTGGGAGACCCAGTACTTC	CASSLRREWETQYF
-	TRBV20-1	TRBJ2-7	-	TGCGCCGGCAGTTTGGGCGAGCAGTACTTC	CAGSLGEQYF
-	TRBV5-1	TRBJ2-2	-	TGCGCCAGCAGCTTGGACGGGGCCCCGAACACCGGGGAGCTGTTTTTT	CASSLDGAPNTGELFF
-	TRBV11-2	TRBJ2-1	-	TGTGCCAGCAGCCCCCTTGGGGGGGCGGCCAATGAGCAGTTCTTC	CASSPLGGAANEQFF
-	TRBV9	TRBJ1-4	TRBD1	TGTGCCAGCAGCGCGGACAGGGGGCGGTCGGGGGAAAAACTGTTTTTT	CASSADRGRSGEKLFF
-	TRBV5-1	TRBJ1-5	-	TGCGCCAGCAGCCTCTCCGGGTTAGCAAGCAATCAGCCCCAGCATTTT	CASSLSGLASNQPQHF
-	TRBV7-9	TRBJ2-7	-	TGTGCCAGCTCCGCTACAGGAACCTACGAGCAGTACTTC	CASSATGTYEQYF
-	TRBV30	TRBJ1-1	TRBD1	TGTGCCTGGAGTCGGGACAGGGGCGCTGAAGCTTTCTTT	CAWSRDRGAEAFF
-	TRBV18	TRBJ2-2	TRBD2	TGTGCCAGCTCACAACTAGCGGGAGAGGTCGGGGAGCTGTTTTTT	CASSQLAGEVGELFF
-	TRBV5-1	TRBJ2-7	-	TGCGCCAGCAGTCCCTTGGGGACCCGAAGCTCCTACGAGCAGTACTTC	CASSPLGTRSSYEQYF
-	TRBV10-2	TRBJ1-3	-	TGCGCCAGCAGCCCGGGGAACACCATATATTTT	CASSPGNTIYF
-	TRBV30	TRBJ1-2	-	TGTGCCTGGAGTGTACAAGGTGGCTACACCTTC	CAWSVQGGYTF
-	TRBV28	TRBJ1-4	-	TGTGCCAGCAGTTTATGGGGTCCCATGGGTGAAAAACTGTTTTTT	CASSLWGPMGEKLFF
-	TRBV2	TRBJ2-5	-	TGTGCCAGCAGTTACGTGGTAGGAGAGACCCAGTACTTC	CASSYVVGETQYF
-	TRBV6-5	TRBJ2-5	-	TGTGCCAGCAGTTACGCCGGCCTCCTCCTAGAGACCCAGTACTTC	CASSYAGLLLETQYF
once	TRBV6-5	TRBJ1-2	TRBD1	TGTGCCAGCAGTTACGGGACAGGGGTCGGCTACACCTTC	CASSYGTGVGYTF
-	TRBV27	TRBJ2-7	TRBD2	TGTGCCAGCAGTGAAGGGAGGCTAAAAGCGGGGTACCCCTACGAGCAGTACTTC	CASSEGRLKAGYPYEQYF
-	TRBV18	TRBJ1-2	-	TGTGCCAGCTCCGGCTACACCTTC	CASSGYTF
-	TRBV2	TRBJ1-5	TRBD1	TGTGCCAGCAGTGATCGGACAGGGGGCTCCAATCAGCCCCAGCATTTT	CASSDRTGGSNQPQHF
-	TRBV6-4	TRBJ2-3	TRBD2	TGTGCCAGCAGTTTGCTAGCGGGATTCCCAGATACGCAGTATTTT	CASSLLAGFPDTQYF
-	TRBV5-5	TRBJ2-1	TRBD1	TGTGCCAGCAGCTTACCGGGACAGTACAATGAGCAGTTCTTC	CASSLPGQYNEQFF
-	TRBV5-1	TRBJ2-7	TRBD2	TGCGCCAGCAGCCCGGGACTAGCGGCGAAGGTAGACGAGCAGTACTTC	CASSPGLAAKVDEQYF
few	TRBV7-2	TRBJ1-2	TRBD1	TGTGCCAGCAGCTCAGGACAGGGGGCGCGGTATGGCTACACCTTC	CASSSGQGARYGYTF
-	TRBV7-2	TRBJ2-7	-	TGTGCCAGCAGCCTACAGACAACCTACGAGCAGTACTTC	CASSLQTTYEQYF
-	TRBV2	TRBJ2-7	-	TGTGCCAGCAAGGTCGAGGGTCCCCCCGGGTACGAGCAGTACTTC	CASKVEGPPGYEQYF
-	TRBV5-1	TRBJ1-5	-	TGCGCCAGCAGCTTAGAGGGGTTGGGAAGCAATCAGCCCCAGCATTTT	CASSLEGLGSNQPQHF
-	TRBV28	TRBJ1-2	-	TGTGCCAGCAGTTTAGGCCAACATTCAACTTCGATCTATGGCTACACCTTC	CASSLGQHSTSIYGYTF
-	TRBV10-3	TRBJ2-1	TRBD2	TGTGCCATTGCGGGAGGGGATGAGCAGTTCTTC	CAIAGGDEQFF
-	TRBV18	TRBJ2-3	-	TGTGCCAGCTCACCTCTACCCGCTAGTGCGGGCACAGATACGCAGTATTTT	CASSPLPASAGTDTQYF
-	TRBV18	TRBJ2-2	TRBD1	TGTGCCAGTCTCCGGGACAGAGACACCGGGGAGCTGTTTTTT	CASLRDRDTGELFF
-	TRBV7-2	TRBJ1-5	TRBD1	TGTGCCAGCAGTACTCTACAGGGGAATCAGCCCCAGCATTTT	CASSTLQGNQPQHF
once	TRBV19	TRBJ1-5	TRBD1	TGTGCCAGTAAGGGACAGAGCTATAGCAATCAGCCCCAGCATTTT	CASKGQSYSNQPQHF
-	TRBV7-3	TRBJ1-2	-	TGTGCCAGCAGCCCGACGGGGGGGCGGGATGGCTACACCTTC	CASSPTGGRDGYTF
-	TRBV18	TRBJ2-3	TRBD1	TGTGCCAGCTCACCTCTCGGGACAGGGGGTGCAAATACGCAGTATTTT	CASSPLGTGGANTQYF
-	TRBV18	TRBJ1-5	-	TGTGCCAGCTCACCCCCGAATCAGCCCCAGCATTTT	CASSPPNQPQHF